This T cell receptor (beta chain) was sequenced for a study of human T cells and chemical hapten exposure. At the level of the study: Upper-back patch tests with 0.01% DPC were read at 6 days.

Time point denoted: pre-sensitization, week 0. Stated treatment: therapeutic diphenylcyclopropenone sensitization with weekly scalp DPC. The study used a library that attached unique molecular identifiers to individual cDNA molecules. MiXCR, applied by TCRdb to the RACE reads, yields one record per CDR3 protein. The sample contains more than 250,000 distinct CDR3 sequences, 7.5% to 9% of which appear only once. The length of the CDR3 is 13 residues. Between the trimmed V and J ends, which lost 3 bases and 6 bases, there was a span of 8 bases. This sequence originates from a man aged 18-30 years with alopecia areata. Some clones in this sample may be carry-over from other donors' samples. This rearrangement joins TRBV12-3 or TRBV12-4 to TRBJ2-2; D possibly corresponds to TRBD2 (6 bases). This material consisted of whole blood, taken in connection with sensitization to the hapten diphenylcyclopropenone (DPC). CDR3 region: CASSFGGSGELFF. For the CDR3, the DNA is TGTGCCAGCAGTTTTGGGGGGTCCGGGGAGCTGTTTTTT.